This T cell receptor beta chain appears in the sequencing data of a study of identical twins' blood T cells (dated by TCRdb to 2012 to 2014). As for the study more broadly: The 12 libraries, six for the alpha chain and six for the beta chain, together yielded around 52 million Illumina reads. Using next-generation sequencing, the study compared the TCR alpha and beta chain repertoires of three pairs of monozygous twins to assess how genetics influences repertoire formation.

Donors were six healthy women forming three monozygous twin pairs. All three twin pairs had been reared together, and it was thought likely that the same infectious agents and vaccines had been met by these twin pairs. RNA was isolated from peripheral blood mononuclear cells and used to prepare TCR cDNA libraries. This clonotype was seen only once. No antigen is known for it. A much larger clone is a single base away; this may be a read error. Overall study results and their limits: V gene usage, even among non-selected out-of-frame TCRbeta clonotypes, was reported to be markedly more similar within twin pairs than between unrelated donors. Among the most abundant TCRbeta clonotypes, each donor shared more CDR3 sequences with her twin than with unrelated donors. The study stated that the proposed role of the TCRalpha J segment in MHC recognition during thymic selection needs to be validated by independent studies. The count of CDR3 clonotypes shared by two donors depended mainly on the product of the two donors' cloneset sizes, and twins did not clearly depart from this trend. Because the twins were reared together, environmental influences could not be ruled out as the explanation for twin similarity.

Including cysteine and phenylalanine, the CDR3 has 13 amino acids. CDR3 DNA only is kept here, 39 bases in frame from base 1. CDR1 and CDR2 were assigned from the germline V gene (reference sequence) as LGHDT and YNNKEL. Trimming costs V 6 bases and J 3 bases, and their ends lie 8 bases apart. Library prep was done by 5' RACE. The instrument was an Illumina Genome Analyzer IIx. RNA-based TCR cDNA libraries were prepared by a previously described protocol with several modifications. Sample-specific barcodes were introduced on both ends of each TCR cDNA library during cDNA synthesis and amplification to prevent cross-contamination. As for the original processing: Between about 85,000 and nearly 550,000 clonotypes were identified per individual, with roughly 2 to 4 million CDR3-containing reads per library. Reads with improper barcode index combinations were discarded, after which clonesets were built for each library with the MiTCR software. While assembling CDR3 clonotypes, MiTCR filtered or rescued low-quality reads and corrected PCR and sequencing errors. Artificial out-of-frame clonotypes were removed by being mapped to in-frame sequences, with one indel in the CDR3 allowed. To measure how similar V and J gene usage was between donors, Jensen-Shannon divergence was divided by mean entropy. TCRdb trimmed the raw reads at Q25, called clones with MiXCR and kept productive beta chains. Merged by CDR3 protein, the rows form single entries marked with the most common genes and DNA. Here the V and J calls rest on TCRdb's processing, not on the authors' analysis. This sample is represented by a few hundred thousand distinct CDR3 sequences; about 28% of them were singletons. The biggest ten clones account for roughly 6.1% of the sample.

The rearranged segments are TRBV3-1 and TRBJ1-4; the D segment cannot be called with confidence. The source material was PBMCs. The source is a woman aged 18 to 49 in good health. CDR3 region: CASRKEPNEKLFF. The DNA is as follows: TGTGCCAGCAGGAAGGAGCCTAATGAAAAACTGTTTTTT.